This is a list of T cell receptor beta chains from one sample in a study of CD8+CD57+ T cells in acquired aplastic anemia. TCRdb passed the reads through MiXCR, listing each CDR3 protein once. This sample has about 150,000 distinct CDR3 sequences, with about 50% found just once. The specimen was sorted CD4+, CD8+, or CD8+CD57+ T cells (not recorded which) from PBMCs. The receptors originated from a human donor with aplastic anemia. CDR3s include the opening cysteine and the closing phenylalanine or tryptophan. D genes are given only for firm matches. Expanded clones get a size class; other rows say once, few or many, or leave the size out.

D,V,J,size,CDR3
.,TRBV7-2,TRBJ2-3,few,CASSLDHADTQYF
.,TRBV10-3,TRBJ2-1,few,CAISDAESSYNEQFF
.,TRBV7-8,TRBJ2-1,.,CASSFGTSGVF
TRBD1,TRBV2,TRBJ1-1,many,CASSGDRGMNTEAFF
.,TRBV20-1,TRBJ2-7,.,CSARSGLTYEQYF
TRBD1,TRBV2,TRBJ2-7,.,CASRGDRGAPYEQYF
TRBD1,TRBV27,TRBJ2-7,few,CASSPGQGNSYEQYF
.,TRBV6-5,TRBJ2-7,.,CASSYAGAPYEQYF
.,TRBV19,TRBJ2-3,.,CASSIAPGLGGSQYF
.,TRBV10-3,TRBJ1-1,few,CAISESAEAFF
.,TRBV6-4,TRBJ2-1,.,CASSAAPTGENEQFF
TRBD2,TRBV24-1,TRBJ2-1,.,CATSDLDREGLWNEQFF
.,TRBV19,TRBJ2-7,many,CASSIGQLREQYF
.,TRBV7-6,TRBJ1-2,.,CASSLTRGAHYGYTF
TRBD1,TRBV11-2,TRBJ1-6,.,CASSVHRGSSYNSPLHF
.,TRBV11-2,TRBJ2-5,many,CASSLFIAQETQYF
TRBD2,TRBV20-1,TRBJ2-1,once,CSARVSRAGVSYNEQFF
.,TRBV11-1,TRBJ1-2,.,CASSLEVRADLYGYTF
.,TRBV19,TRBJ2-3,few,CASKVEGTDTQYF
.,TRBV5-8,TRBJ2-7,.,CASSLDKYEQYF
.,TRBV2,TRBJ1-5,few,CASRPPGTSNQPQHF
TRBD1,TRBV10-3,TRBJ2-2,.,CASQGANTGELFF
TRBD1,TRBV2,TRBJ2-1,many,CASSPGTGDYNEQFF
TRBD1,TRBV11-2,TRBJ2-3,.,CASRGTGGDTDTQYF
TRBD2,TRBV20-1,TRBJ2-5,.,CSARGPSGRALETQYF
.,TRBV7-8,TRBJ2-7,.,CASSLARGTQEQYF
.,TRBV7-9,TRBJ2-3,few,CASSRGGEQYF
.,TRBV20-1,TRBJ2-7,.,CSYPGGNEQYF
TRBD1,TRBV7-2,TRBJ1-3,many,CASSLGTGSYTIYF
TRBD2,TRBV6-2/TRBV6-3,TRBJ2-3,.,CASSYLTSSDTQYF
.,TRBV24-1,TRBJ1-6,few,CATSDARSGRNNSPLHF
TRBD2,TRBV20-1,TRBJ2-3,.,CSARDSLAGGDTQYF
TRBD1,TRBV2,TRBJ1-2,.,CASSPRGQGGSYGYTF
.,TRBV6-2/TRBV6-3,TRBJ2-7,many,CATRSYEQYF
.,TRBV10-3,TRBJ2-1,few,CATGIHNEQFF
TRBD1,TRBV10-3,TRBJ2-1,.,CASGNRDRVYGYNEQFF
TRBD1,TRBV10-3,TRBJ2-1,.,CAISDRDREYNEQFF
.,TRBV11-1,TRBJ2-7,.,CASSSSASYEQYF
TRBD2,TRBV11-2,TRBJ2-1,.,CASSPHTSGRVNEQFF
TRBD1,TRBV19,TRBJ2-7,.,CASMGTGGEDEQYF
.,TRBV14,TRBJ2-6,.,CATSQDTNVLTF
.,TRBV10-3,TRBJ1-1,many,CAISEKEEAFF
.,TRBV4-1,TRBJ2-5,many,CASSQGRGETQYF